This entry features one T cell receptor beta chain sequence. Germline CDR1 and CDR2: SGHTA and FQGNSA. With 1 base removed from V and 5 bases from J, the gap between germline ends came to 14 bases. The CDR3 has 16 residues. The assay was immunoSEQ multiplex PCR, and TCRdb's table has in-frame clones only and misses some. The sample lists around 150,000 clones, around 92% occurring once. This specimen comes from a study of T cell responses to AZD1222 COVID-19 vaccine. This chain connects TRBV7-2 to TRBJ2-2; tentatively, D is TRBD1 or TRBD2 (5 bases each). This specimen consisted of peripheral blood, obtained on day 0 of MenACWY control vaccination. The receptor was derived from an adult in good health. CDR3 amino acids: CASSLVGTQRTGELFF. In nucleotides, the CDR3 is TGTGCCAGCAGCTTAGTAGGGACCCAACGTACCGGGGAGCTGTTTTTT. Looking up the rest from reference TRBV7-2 and TRBJ2-2 gives the full variable domain: GAGVSQSPSNKVTEKGKDVELRCDPISGHTALYWYRQSLGQGLEFLIYFQGNSAPDKSGLPSDRFSAERTGGSVSTLTIQRTQQEDSAVYLCASSLVGTQRTGELFFGEGSRLTVL.